One T cell receptor beta chain is described in this entry. Original handling: Using reference gene primer amplification, nucleated cell counts were estimated. The assay was immunoSEQ multiplex PCR, and TCRdb's table has in-frame clones only and misses some. V, J and clone size were drawn from that table, and D and trimming were deduced from the DNA. The table has 87,000 or so clones, roughly 84% seen once. The data originate from a study of blood T cell repertoires in COVID-19. The germline V gene has CDR1 ENHRY and CDR2 SYGVKD. The CDR3 covers 14 residues. The V gene end was trimmed by 3 bases and the J gene end by 8 bases; junction bases not matched to a gene: 4.

Input material: peripheral blood. The source is an elderly woman with acute or convalescent COVID-19. V and J are TRBV10-3 and TRBJ1-6, with 7 bases fitting TRBD1. CDR3 sequence reads: CAISEQGWDSPLHF. CDR3 DNA: TGTGCCATCAGTGAACAGGGGTGGGATTCACCCCTCCACTTT.